This T cell receptor (beta chain) was captured in a study of response to subunit inactivated influenza vaccine. General study results and limits: Authors suggested each seasonal flu vaccination may recruit only limited numbers of new T cells.

Turning to this clonotype: What it binds is unknown.

TCRdb ran MiXCR on the RT-PCR reads and lists one entry per CDR3 protein. The sample lists some 520,000 distinct CDR3 sequences, about 15% seen once, with approximately 3% in the top ten. The clonotype was recovered from a man aged 50 to 69 who received an inactivated influenza vaccine. Sequenced material: CD4+ T cells sorted from PBMCs, taken about 23 months after vaccination.

CDR3 sequence reads: CASSPTDRGRRTEAFF. DNA for the CDR3: TGTGCCAGCAGCCCCACGGACAGGGGGCGTCGCACTGAAGCTTTCTTT. The J gene is TRBJ1-1, the V gene TRBV14, with 11 nucleotides matching TRBD1. The CDR3 sequence is 16 residues long. In germline, CDR1 is SGHDN, CDR2 FVKESK. Losses at the gene ends were 4 bases for V and 4 bases for J; bases not matched to a gene: 8.